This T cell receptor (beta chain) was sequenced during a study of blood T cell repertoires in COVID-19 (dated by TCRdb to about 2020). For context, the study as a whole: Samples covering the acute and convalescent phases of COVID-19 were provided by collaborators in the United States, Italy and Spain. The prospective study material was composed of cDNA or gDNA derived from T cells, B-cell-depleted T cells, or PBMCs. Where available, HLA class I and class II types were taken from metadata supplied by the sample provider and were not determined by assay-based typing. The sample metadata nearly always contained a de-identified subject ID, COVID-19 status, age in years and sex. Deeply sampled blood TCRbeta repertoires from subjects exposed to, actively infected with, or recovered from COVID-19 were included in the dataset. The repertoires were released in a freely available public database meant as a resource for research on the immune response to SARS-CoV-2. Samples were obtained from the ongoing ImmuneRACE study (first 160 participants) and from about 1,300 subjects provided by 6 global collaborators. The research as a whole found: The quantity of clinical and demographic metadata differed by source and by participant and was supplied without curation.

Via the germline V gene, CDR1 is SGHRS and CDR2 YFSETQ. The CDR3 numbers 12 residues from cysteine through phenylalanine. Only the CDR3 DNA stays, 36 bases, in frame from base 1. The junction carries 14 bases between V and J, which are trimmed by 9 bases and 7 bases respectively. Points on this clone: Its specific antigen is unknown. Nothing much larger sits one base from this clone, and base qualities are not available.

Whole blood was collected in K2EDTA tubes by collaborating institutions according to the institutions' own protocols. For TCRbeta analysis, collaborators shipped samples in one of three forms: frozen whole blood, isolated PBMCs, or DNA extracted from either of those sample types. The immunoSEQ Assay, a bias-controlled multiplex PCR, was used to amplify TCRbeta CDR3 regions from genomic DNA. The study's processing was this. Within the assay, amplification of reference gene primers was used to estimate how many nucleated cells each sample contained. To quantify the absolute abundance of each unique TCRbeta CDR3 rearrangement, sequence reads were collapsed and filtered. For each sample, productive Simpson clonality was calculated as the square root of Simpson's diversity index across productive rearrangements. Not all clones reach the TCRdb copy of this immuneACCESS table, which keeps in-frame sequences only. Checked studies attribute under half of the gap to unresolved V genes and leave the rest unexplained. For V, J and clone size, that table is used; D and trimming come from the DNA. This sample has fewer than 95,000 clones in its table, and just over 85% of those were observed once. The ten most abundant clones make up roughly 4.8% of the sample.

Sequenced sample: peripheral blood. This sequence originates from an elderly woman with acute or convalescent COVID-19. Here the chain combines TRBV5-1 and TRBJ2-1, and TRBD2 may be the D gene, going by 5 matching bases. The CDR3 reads CATGIGENEQFF. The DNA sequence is TGCGCCACCGGGATCGGGGAGAATGAGCAGTTCTTC.